This T cell receptor beta chain was sequenced in a study of blood T cell repertoires in COVID-19. Study details: Samples taken during acute and convalescent COVID-19 were collected in the United States, Italy and Spain. T cells, B-cell-depleted T cells, or PBMCs supplied cDNA or gDNA.

This clone was detected once. As originally analysed: Scientists estimated how many nucleated cells there were by amplifying reference gene primers. Libraries were prepared by immunoSEQ multiplex PCR; TCRdb keeps only in-frame clonotypes and omits some of them. V and J calls and clone size come straight from that table; D and trimming were deduced from the DNA. The sample holds over 130,000 clones, about 81% seen once. The sequenced sample was peripheral blood. This clonotype was obtained from a woman older than 75 with acute or convalescent COVID-19.

Written as DNA, the CDR3 is TGTGCCAGCAGTTTCCGGACAGGGTACGCCGGGGAGCTGTTTTTT. It translates to CASSFRTGYAGELFF. The gene calls are TRBV27 and TRBJ2-2; TRBD1 agrees at 8 bases. Germline CDR1 and CDR2: MNHEY and SMNVEV (reference sequence). V lost 3 bases and J lost 6; bases outside the gene matches: 6. This CDR3 is 15 amino acids long.